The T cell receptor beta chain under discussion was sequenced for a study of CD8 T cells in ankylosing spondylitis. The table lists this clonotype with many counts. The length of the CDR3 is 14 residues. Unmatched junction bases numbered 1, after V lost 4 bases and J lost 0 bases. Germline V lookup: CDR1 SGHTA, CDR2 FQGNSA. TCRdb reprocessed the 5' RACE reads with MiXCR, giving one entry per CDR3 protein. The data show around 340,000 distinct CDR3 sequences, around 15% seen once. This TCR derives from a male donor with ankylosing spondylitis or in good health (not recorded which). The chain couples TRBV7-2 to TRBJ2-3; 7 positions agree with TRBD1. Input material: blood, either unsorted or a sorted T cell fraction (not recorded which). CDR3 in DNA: TGTGCCAGCAGCTCGACAGGGAGCACAGATACGCAGTATTTT. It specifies CASSSTGSTDTQYF.